The 2 T cell receptor beta chains in this list originate from one sample, sequenced in a study of CD8 T cells in ankylosing spondylitis. One entry per CDR3 protein results from TCRdb running MiXCR on the 5' RACE reads. The data contain fewer than 180,000 distinct CDR3 sequences, 40% to 50% of them seen just once; the ten biggest clones take up approximately 16%. Sequenced: synovial fluid, either unsorted or a sorted T cell fraction (not recorded which). These receptor sequences come from a male donor with ankylosing spondylitis.

This rearrangement joins TRBV20-1 to TRBJ1-3, with 7 bases aligning to TRBD1. The germline CDR1 and CDR2 sequences are DFQATT and SNEGSKA (reference sequence). The V gene end was trimmed by 6 bases and the J gene end by 7 bases; junction bases not matched to a gene: 24. The CDR3 is 18 amino acids. The CDR3 DNA reads TGCAGTGCCCTGCCCCTTGTGCTTAGGACAGGACAGTCGAACACCATATATTTT. Translating it yields CSALPLVLRTGQSNTIYF.

Only a few counts were recorded for this clonotype. V and J are TRBV29-1 and TRBJ2-1, with 8 bases aligning to TRBD2. The germline gives CDR1 SQVTM, CDR2 ANQGSEA. This CDR3 is built from 13 residues. With 6 bases clipped from V and 4 bases from J, the junction kept 5 bases outside the gene matches. This chain's CDR3 is CSVRLANYNEQFF. CDR3 nucleotides: TGCAGCGTCAGACTAGCGAATTACAATGAGCAGTTCTTC.